These 6 T cell receptor beta chains were sequenced from one sample in a study of blood T cells in healthy people across ages. The second PCR ran about 6 to 12 cycles with a sample-barcoded 5' primer and J-beta primers. TCRdb re-called the 5' RACE reads with MiXCR, one entry per CDR3 protein. The sample includes a few hundred thousand distinct CDR3 sequences, about 26% of them seen just once. The sequencing input was blood. These receptors all come from a woman between 65 and 79 years old in good health.

The chain couples TRBV2 to TRBJ2-7; 9 nucleotides align to TRBD2. The assigned J gene may be wrong: the sequence end matches TRBJ2-5 better. The CDR3 is made up of 13 amino acids. The germline CDR1 and CDR2 sequences are SNHLY and FYNNEI. For the CDR3, the DNA is TGTGCCAGCGGAGGGAGCGGGGGGGAGACCCAGTACTTC. Amino acids: CASGGSGGETQYF.

V gene TRBV10-3 combines with J gene TRBJ2-5; the match to TRBD2 covers 7 bases. V lost 11 bases and J lost 3; bases outside the gene matches: 9. Germline CDR1 is ENHRY and CDR2 is SYGVKD. This CDR3 has 13 residues. CDR3 coding DNA: TGTGCCTCCCGAGCGGGGATGGAAGAGACCCAGTACTTC. Translated: CASRAGMEETQYF.

This clonotype was detected many times. The V call is TRBV12-3 or TRBV12-4, the J call TRBJ2-7; 11 bases align to TRBD2. This CDR3 region has 15 residues. The trim removed 5 bases at V and 1 base at J, leaving 4 bases unmatched. DNA of the CDR3: TGTGCCAGCAGTCTTAGCGGGGGGGCTTCCTACGAGCAGTACTTC. Translation gives CASSLSGGASYEQYF.

The CDR3 here is CASSYSPGRTEAFF. Written as DNA, the CDR3 is TGTGCCAGCAGTTACTCGCCAGGGAGAACTGAAGCTTTCTTT. V is TRBV6-2 or TRBV6-3 and J is TRBJ1-1, with D perhaps matching TRBD1 (5 bases). V lost 0 bases, J lost 5 bases, and 10 bases lay in between. CDR3 length equals 14 residues. The germline CDR1 and CDR2 sequences are MNHEY and SVGEGT.

V is TRBV11-1 and J is TRBJ2-5; 7 bases map to TRBD1. Germline V lookup: CDR1 SGHAT, CDR2 FQDESV (reference sequence). The CDR3 runs 16 residues. J was trimmed by 3 bases and V by 6 bases; bases with no gene match: 13. The CDR3 sequence: CASSFTETGKKETQYF. The CDR3 DNA is TGTGCCAGCAGTTTCACCGAGACAGGGAAGAAAGAGACCCAGTACTTC.

The genes are TRBV4-3 and TRBJ2-5; D perhaps matches TRBD2 (5 bases). CDR1 and CDR2 from the germline V gene are LGHNA and YSLEER. This CDR3 has 16 residues. The V end was cut by 2 bases, the J end by 6 bases, with 19 bases between. DNA for the CDR3: TGCGCCAGCAGCCAAACCTGGGCCGGAAGCGGAAAGACCCAGTACTTC. Its protein is CASSQTWAGSGKTQYF.